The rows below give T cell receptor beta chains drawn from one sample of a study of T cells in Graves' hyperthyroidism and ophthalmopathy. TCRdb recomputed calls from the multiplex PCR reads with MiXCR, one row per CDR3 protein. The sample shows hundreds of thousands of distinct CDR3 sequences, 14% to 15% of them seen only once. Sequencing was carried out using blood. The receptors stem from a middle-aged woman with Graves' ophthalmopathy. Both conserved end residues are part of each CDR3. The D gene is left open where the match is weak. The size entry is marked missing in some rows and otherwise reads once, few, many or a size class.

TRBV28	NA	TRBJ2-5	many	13	TGTGCCAGCACCTACGGAGGGCACGAGACCCAGTACTTC	CASTYGGHETQYF
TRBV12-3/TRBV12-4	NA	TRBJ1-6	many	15	TGTGCCAGCAGTTTAGAGGGGACGGGGTATTCACCCCTCCACTTT	CASSLEGTGYSPLHF
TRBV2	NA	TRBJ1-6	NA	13	TGTGCGGAGGGGCTGGCGGAGAATTCACCCCTCCACTTT	CAEGLAENSPLHF
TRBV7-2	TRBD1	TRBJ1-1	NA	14	TGTGCCAGCAGCCCCAACGGACAGGGCACTGAAGCTTTCTTT	CASSPNGQGTEAFF
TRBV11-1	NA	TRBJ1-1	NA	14	TGTGCCAGCAGCTTAGCGCACGGGGGCCCTGAAGCTTTCTTT	CASSLAHGGPEAFF
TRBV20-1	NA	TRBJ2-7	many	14	TGCAGTGCGCAACGACTAGACGGTGGCTACGAGCAGTACTTC	CSAQRLDGGYEQYF
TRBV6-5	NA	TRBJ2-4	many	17	TGTGCCAGCAGTTACGCCAGACCGACTAAAGCCAAAAACATTCAGTACTTC	CASSYARPTKAKNIQYF
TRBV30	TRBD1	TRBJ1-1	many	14	TGTGCCTGGAGTGACTTACAGGACAGGACGAGTCTTTTTTTT	CAWSDLQDRTSLFF
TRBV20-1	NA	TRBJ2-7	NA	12	TGCAGTGCTAGAGGAAGGGTACTCGAGCAGTACTTC	CSARGRVLEQYF
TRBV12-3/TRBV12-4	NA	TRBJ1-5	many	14	TGTGCCAGCAGTTTAGGGCGGATCAATCAGCCCCAGCATTTT	CASSLGRINQPQHF
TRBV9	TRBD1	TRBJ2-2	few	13	TGTGCCAGCAGCGATACAGGGGCCGGGGAGCTGTTTTTT	CASSDTGAGELFF
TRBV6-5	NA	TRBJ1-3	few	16	TGTGCCAGCAGTTACTCGGGGGTTTCTCTGGGAAACACCATATATTTT	CASSYSGVSLGNTIYF
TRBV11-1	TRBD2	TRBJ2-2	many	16	TGTGCCAGCAGTTTACTAGCGGGAGAGAGCACCGGGGAGCTGTTTTTT	CASSLLAGESTGELFF
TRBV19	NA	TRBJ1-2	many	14	TGTGCCAGGCGGACAGAAAAGGCGTTCTATGGCTACACCTTC	CARRTEKAFYGYTF
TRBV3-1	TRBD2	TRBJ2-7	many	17	TGTGCCAGCAGCCAAGAGACCTGGGGACTAGCGGGAGGGCCAGCGTACTTC	CASSQETWGLAGGPAYF
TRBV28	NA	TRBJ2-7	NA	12	TGTGCCAGCAGTTTAATCGGGCTTCAGCAGTACTTC	CASSLIGLQQYF
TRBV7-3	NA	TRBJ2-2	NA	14	TGTGCCAGCAGCCAAACTAAGGGAACCGGGGAGCTGTTTTTT	CASSQTKGTGELFF
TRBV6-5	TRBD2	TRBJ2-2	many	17	TGTGCCAGCAGTTACTTGCCAGCGGGAGGTCGGACCGGGGAGCTGTTTTTT	CASSYLPAGGRTGELFF